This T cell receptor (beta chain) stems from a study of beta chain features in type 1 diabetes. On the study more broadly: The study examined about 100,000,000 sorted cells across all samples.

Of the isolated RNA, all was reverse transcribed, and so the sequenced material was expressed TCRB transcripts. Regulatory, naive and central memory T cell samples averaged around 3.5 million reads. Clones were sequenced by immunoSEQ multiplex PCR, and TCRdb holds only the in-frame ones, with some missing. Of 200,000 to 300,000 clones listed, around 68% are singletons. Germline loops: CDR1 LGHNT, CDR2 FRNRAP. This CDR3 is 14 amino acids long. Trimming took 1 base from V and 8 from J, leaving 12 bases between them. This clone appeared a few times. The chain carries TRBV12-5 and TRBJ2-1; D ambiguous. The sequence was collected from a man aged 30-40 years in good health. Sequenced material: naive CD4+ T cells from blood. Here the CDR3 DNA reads TGTGCTAGTGGTTTGGACATTTGGATCCATGAGCAGTTCTTC. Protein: CASGLDIWIHEQFF. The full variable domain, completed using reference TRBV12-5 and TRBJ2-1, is DARVTQTPRHKVTEMGQEVTMRCQPILGHNTVFWYRQTMMQGLELLAYFRNRAPLDDSGMPKDRFSAEMPDATLATLKIQPSEPRDSAVYFCASGLDIWIHEQFFGPGTRLTVL.